These 25 T cell receptor beta chains were all obtained from the same sample, sequenced in a study of spatial heterogeneity in lung cancer. Each CDR3 protein is one row after TCRdb ran MiXCR on the 5' RACE reads. The table records fewer than 20,000 distinct CDR3 sequences, 9.2% of them present only once. Described time point: blood at routine non-recurrence follow-up after resection. Sequences were derived from PBMCs, sampled at follow-up. These receptors came from a male donor with early-stage non-small cell lung cancer.

The rearrangement uses TRBV4-1 and TRBJ2-1; TRBD2 matches at 10 bases. V lost 0 bases to trimming and J lost 6 bases; unmatched junction nucleotides: 5. The CDR3 is 16 residues long. CDR1 MGHRA and CDR2 YSYEKL come from the germline V gene. The CDR3 spells CASSQEGGLASNEQFF. CDR3 DNA sequence: TGCGCCAGCAGCCAAGAAGGGGGACTAGCGAGCAATGAGCAGTTCTTC.

This clonotype showed up many times. The gene calls are TRBV7-6 and TRBJ2-3; D perhaps matches TRBD2 (5 bases). The length of the CDR3 is 15 residues. The V end lost 3 bases, the J end lost 4 bases, and 14 bases lay between the germline ends. Germline V gene sequence: CDR1 SGHVS, CDR2 FNYEAQ. For the CDR3, the DNA is TGTGCCAGCAGCTTCAGGACTCAGGTTGCAGATACGCAGTATTTT. Residues: CASSFRTQVADTQYF. The full variable domain, in which reference TRBV7-6 and TRBJ2-3 provide the parts outside the CDR3, is GAGVSQSPRYKVTKRGQDVALRCDPISGHVSLYWYRQALGQGPEFLTYFNYEAQQDKSGLPNDRFSAERPEGSISTLTIQRTEQRDSAMYRCASSFRTQVADTQYFGPGTRLTVL.

This clonotype was observed many times. The CDR3 here is CASSLLRTGLGNEQYF. CDR3 DNA sequence: TGTGCCAGCAGCCTGCTAAGGACAGGGCTAGGCAACGAGCAGTACTTC. The chain carries TRBV14 and TRBJ2-7; 8 positions match TRBD1. CDR1 is SGHDN, CDR2 FVKESK, per germline. The V and J ends lost 4 bases and 5 bases, in that order; junction bases with no gene match: 13. The CDR3 is made up of 16 amino acids. The entire variable domain, with the rest obtained from reference TRBV14 and TRBJ2-7, is as follows: EAGVTQFPSHSVIEKGQTVTLRCDPISGHDNLYWYRRVMGKEIKFLLHFVKESKQDESGMPNNRFLAERTGGTYSTLKVQPAELEDSGVYFCASSLLRTGLGNEQYFGPGTRLTVT.

The chain joins TRBV6-6 to TRBJ2-3, with 13 bases fitting TRBD2. J was trimmed by 1 base and V by 4 bases; bases with no gene match: 2. In germline, CDR1 is MNHNY, CDR2 SVGAGI (reference sequence). CDR3 length equals 16 residues. CDR3 DNA: TGTGCCAGCAGTTTTGGGACTAGCGGGGGCACAGATACGCAGTATTTT. As protein: CASSFGTSGGTDTQYF.

There are a few counts of this clonotype. V is TRBV7-9 and J is TRBJ2-1, with no clear D. Germline CDR1 SEHNR, CDR2 FQNEAQ (reference sequence). The CDR3 runs to 15 residues. The ends were cut back, 0 bases at V and 6 bases at J, with 12 bases in the middle. CDR3 bases: TGTGCCAGCAGCTTAGCGACTGGTATGCCCAATGAGCAGTTCTTC. It specifies CASSLATGMPNEQFF.

This clonotype was seen at least ten times. The chain combines TRBV2 with TRBJ2-3; 9 bases map to TRBD2. V dropped 3 bases and J dropped 0; count of bases not matched to a gene: 16. The CDR3 runs to 20 residues. Germline values: CDR1 SNHLY, CDR2 FYNNEI. CDR3 sequence: CASSDGTSSSWRSSTDTQYF. As DNA, the CDR3 is TGTGCCAGCAGTGATGGGACTAGCTCTAGTTGGCGTTCTAGCACAGATACGCAGTATTTT.

The sample holds many counts of this clonotype. This chain uses TRBV6-1 with TRBJ2-7; either TRBD1 or TRBD2 may supply D (6 bases each). CDR1 MNHNS and CDR2 SASEGT come from the germline V gene. The V gene lost 7 bases and the J gene lost 7 bases, with 11 bases spanning the gap. This CDR3 spans 11 amino acids. Here the CDR3 reads CASIGGREQYF. The CDR3 DNA follows: TGTGCCAGCATAGGGGGGCGAGAGCAGTACTTC.

This clonotype was seen ten or more times. The V gene is TRBV5-4, the J gene TRBJ1-2, with D possibly being TRBD1 (5 bases). Germline V gene lookup returns CDR1 SGHNT and CDR2 YYREEE (reference sequence). Deletions cut 4 bases from V and 13 bases from J, with 26 bases between. The CDR3 is 15 residues long. CDR3: CASSQSTEGSWGVTF. The CDR3, as DNA: TGTGCCAGCAGCCAGTCGACAGAAGGATCTTGGGGGGTCACCTTC.

The table lists this clonotype with many counts. The V call is TRBV20-1, the J call TRBJ2-2; 8 positions match TRBD2. V was pared by 0 bases and J by 1 base, with 4 bases of the junction left unmatched. CDR1 DFQATT and CDR2 SNEGSKA come from the germline V gene (reference sequence). CDR3 size: 16 residues. The CDR3 region has the DNA TGCAGTGCTAGAGATCACCTAGCGGGGAACACCGGGGAGCTGTTTTTT. It is translated as CSARDHLAGNTGELFF.

This clonotype was seen repeatedly, ten times or more. The gene calls are TRBV5-1 and TRBJ2-3, with 9 bases lining up with TRBD1. In germline, CDR1 is SGHRS, CDR2 YFSETQ. The CDR3 contains 15 residues. V trimming: 4 bases; J trimming: 3 bases; junction bases outside the gene matches: 6. The CDR3 DNA reads as TGCGCCAGCAGCCTAAGACAGGGGGAGACAGATACGCAGTATTTT. Its protein product is CASSLRQGETDTQYF.

This clonotype occurred many times. The CDR3 sequence is CASSLGSGTFNEQFF. CDR3 DNA: TGTGCCAGCAGTTTAGGGTCCGGGACATTTAATGAGCAGTTCTTC. The chain uses TRBV28 and TRBJ2-1, with D perhaps matching TRBD1 (6 bases). Germline CDR1 is MDHEN and CDR2 is SYDVKM. The V and J ends lost 2 bases and 7 bases respectively, with 15 bases between them. The length of the CDR3 is 15 residues.

This clonotype was detected many times. This sequence joins TRBV29-1 and TRBJ1-2; possible D gene TRBD1, 5 bases. The V end was cut by 0 bases, the J end by 3 bases, with 5 bases between. Per germline, CDR1 SQVTM and CDR2 ANQGSEA. This CDR3 has 12 residues. Written as DNA, the CDR3 is TGCAGCGTTGAAGAAGGGGACTATGGCTACACCTTC. Its translation: CSVEEGDYGYTF. Together with reference TRBV29-1 and TRBJ1-2, the CDR3 gives the full variable domain: SAVISQKPSRDICQRGTSLTIQCQVDSQVTMMFWYRQQPGQSLTLIATANQGSEATYESGFVIDKFPISRPNLTFSTLTVSNMSPEDSSIYLCSVEEGDYGYTFGSGTRLTVV.

This clonotype was counted a few times. The genes are TRBV29-1 and TRBJ2-3, with no clear D. The germline V and J ends were trimmed by 5 bases and 0 bases, with 12 bases remaining between them. CDR3 size: 14 residues. Germline V lookup: CDR1 SQVTM, CDR2 ANQGSEA. The CDR3 is CSVSTERSTDTQYF. The DNA of the CDR3 is TGCAGCGTTTCGACGGAACGAAGCACAGATACGCAGTATTTT.

In this sample, this clonotype turned up many times. The chain couples TRBV18 to TRBJ1-5; D gene unclear. Germline V lookup: CDR1 KGHSH, CDR2 LQKENI. V was shortened by 3 bases and J by 3 bases, with 6 bases between the two germline ends. The CDR3 is made up of 13 amino acids. The CDR3 spells CASSPGLNQPQHF. CDR3 DNA sequence: TGTGCCAGCTCACCGGGTCTCAATCAGCCCCAGCATTTT.

This clonotype has just a few counts. The V gene is TRBV27, the J gene TRBJ2-5, with TRBD2 matching 8 bases. The J segment lost 2 bases and the V segment lost 5 bases, leaving 1 base of the junction unmatched. The CDR3 has 13 residues. Per the germline V gene, CDR1 is MNHEY and CDR2 is SMNVEV (reference sequence). CDR3 region: CASSRLAQETQYF. The CDR3 region has the DNA TGTGCCAGCAGTAGACTAGCGCAAGAGACCCAGTACTTC.

At least ten counts were recorded for this clonotype. J is TRBJ2-7 and V is TRBV10-3, with D maybe TRBD1 (5 bases). The CDR3 sequence is 13 residues long. Per the germline V gene, CDR1 is ENHRY and CDR2 is SYGVKD. Trimming removed 3 bases from V and 3 bases from J, with 9 bases in between. The CDR3 protein is CAISDRVDYEQYF. CDR3 bases: TGTGCCATCAGTGACAGGGTGGACTACGAGCAGTACTTC.

This chain links TRBV4-1 with TRBJ2-7; 7 positions match TRBD2. This CDR3 has 15 residues. With 0 bases clipped from V and 2 bases from J, the junction kept 4 bases outside the gene matches. The V gene's germline CDR1 is MGHRA and CDR2 YSYEKL. Here the CDR3 DNA reads TGCGCCAGCAGCCAAGATCGGGGGGAGACCTACGAGCAGTACTTC. It translates to CASSQDRGETYEQYF.

This clonotype was observed a few times. J is TRBJ2-7 and V is TRBV3-1, with D possibly being TRBD1 (6 bases). Trimming took off 3 bases at V and 2 bases at J, with 14 bases between the two ends. The CDR3 extends over 15 amino acids. The germline gives CDR1 LGHDT, CDR2 YNNKEL (reference sequence). Here the CDR3 reads CASSQEVTGTYEQYF. The CDR3 nucleotides read TGTGCCAGCAGCCAGGAGGTGACAGGAACCTACGAGCAGTACTTC.

This clonotype was counted at least ten times. The CDR3 sequence: CASSAGDLRYEQYF. In DNA, the CDR3 is TGTGCCAGCAGCGCCGGGGATCTCAGGTACGAGCAGTACTTC. The chain couples TRBV9 to TRBJ2-7; D possibly corresponds to TRBD2 (5 bases). CDR1 and CDR2 from the germline V gene are SGDLS and YYNGEE. The CDR3 is made up of 14 amino acids. V lost 3 bases and J lost 4, with 14 bases in between. The variable domain in full, completed from reference TRBV9 and TRBJ2-7, reads DSGVTQTPKHLITATGQRVTLRCSPRSGDLSVYWYQQSLDQGLQFLIQYYNGEERAKGNILERFSAQQFPDLHSELNLSSLELGDSALYFCASSAGDLRYEQYFGPGTRLTVT.

This clonotype was seen more than once but under ten times. The J gene is TRBJ2-3, the V gene TRBV7-2; D possibly matches TRBD1 or TRBD2 (6 bases each). V lost 8 bases and J 1 base, leaving 13 bases between the germline ends. CDR1 and CDR2 from the germline V gene are SGHTA and FQGNSA. The CDR3 length is 14 residues. DNA of the CDR3: TGTGCCAGCCAAAGGGGGGCGCGCACAGATACGCAGTATTTT. The encoded protein is CASQRGARTDTQYF.

Ten or more counts support this clonotype. The chain combines TRBV20-1 with TRBJ1-6; a weak D match, TRBD1 (5 bases). Germline values: CDR1 DFQATT, CDR2 SNEGSKA (reference sequence). Between the trimmed V and J ends, which lost 3 bases and 11 bases, there was a span of 14 bases. The CDR3 extends over 13 amino acids. CDR3 sequence (DNA): TGCAGTGCTAGGGTCAGGGCAATTCCACCCCTCCACTTT. This gives the protein CSARVRAIPPLHF.

Turning to this clonotype: This may arise from a read error, as a much more abundant clone is one base away. The CDR3 does not close with the conserved phenylalanine or tryptophan, likely indicating a read error. The gene calls are TRBV7-8 and TRBJ1-6, with TRBD1 as a possible D gene (5 bases). V was clipped by 6 bases and J by 7 bases, with 10 bases between them. Per the germline V gene, CDR1 is SGHVS and CDR2 is FQNEAQ. The CDR3 consists of 13 residues. CDR3 sequence (DNA): TGTGCCAGCAGGCAAAGGGACAATTCACCCCTCCACCTT. Encoded protein: CASRQRDNSPLHL.

This clonotype was detected ten times or more. This chain joins TRBV3-1 and TRBJ1-6, with D hard to call. Germline CDR1 is LGHDT and CDR2 is YNNKEL (reference sequence). V was clipped by 6 bases and J by 5 bases, with 8 bases between them. The CDR3 has 13 residues. CDR3 sequence: CASSGLHNSPLHF. For the CDR3, the DNA is TGTGCCAGCAGTGGGCTTCATAATTCACCCCTCCACTTT.

This clonotype was observed at least ten times. The J gene is TRBJ2-3, the V gene TRBV29-1; 7 bases agree with TRBD2. V gave up 4 bases and J gave up 2 bases; unmatched junction bases: 6. The CDR3 is 14 amino acids. From germline, CDR1 is SQVTM and CDR2 ANQGSEA. In DNA form, the CDR3 reads TGCAGCGTTGGCGGCGGGGGTTTCACAGATACGCAGTATTTT. Encoded protein: CSVGGGGFTDTQYF.

This clonotype was observed at least ten times. This chain uses TRBV2 with TRBJ2-3; 9 bases align to TRBD2. Germline CDR1 is SNHLY and CDR2 is FYNNEI. J gave up 5 bases and V 5 bases, and 5 bases lay outside the gene matches. This CDR3 has 14 residues. CDR3 coding DNA: TGTGCCAGCAGTTTAGCGGGGGTGGGAGATACGCAGTATTTT. It codes for CASSLAGVGDTQYF.